This TCR beta chain came from a study of blood T cells in healthy people across ages. Primed by a sample-barcoded 5' primer and a J-beta primer mix, a second PCR proceeded for about 6 to 11 cycles. TCRdb processed the 5' RACE reads anew with MiXCR; each CDR3 protein has one entry. The table lists around 1.5 million distinct CDR3 sequences, 40% to 50% of them singletons. In regard to this clonotype: The target antigen is unknown.

Study-wide points: Naive CD4+ cell counts and diversity both ran higher in long-lived than in aged donors. Total diversity from one million sequenced T cells was likely underestimated.

Per the germline V gene, CDR1 is SGHAT and CDR2 is FQNNGV. The CDR3 is 13 amino acids. The V gene lost 4 bases and the J gene lost 6 bases, with 9 bases spanning the gap. Each sample used at least 7 million PBMCs. With each sample, at least 5 micrograms of total RNA were extracted. Sequenced material: blood. The source of this sequence is a woman aged 18-29 years in good health. The chain is built from TRBV11-2 and TRBJ1-4; D gene ambiguous. CDR3 sequence (DNA): TGTGCCAGCAGCTCCGGACTGGATGAAAAACTGTTTTTT. This translates into CASSSGLDEKLFF.